These T cell receptor beta chains were read from a single sample in a study of T cell responses to AZD1222 COVID-19 vaccine. Sequenced by immunoSEQ multiplex PCR; TCRdb stores in-frame clones only, minus some. The data hold more than 95,000 clones, with about nine tenths observed a single time. This sample comprised peripheral blood, obtained 28 days after the second dose of the MenACWY control vaccine. All receptors come from an adult who received the MenACWY meningococcal vaccine as a control. Both conserved end residues are part of each CDR3. D genes are given only for firm matches. The size field is filled for only some rows; it gives once, few, many or a size class.

clone_size: .; j_call: TRBJ2-7; d_call: .; v_call: TRBV28; cdr3_nt: TGTGCCAGCAGTTTAGCGGGGTACGAGCAGTACTTC; cdr3_aa: CASSLAGYEQYF
clone_size: once; j_call: TRBJ1-1; d_call: .; v_call: TRBV7-3; cdr3_nt: TGTGCCAGCAGCTTAAGGGGGGGCTCTGGATACACTGAAGCTTTCTTT; cdr3_aa: CASSLRGGSGYTEAFF
clone_size: .; j_call: TRBJ2-2; d_call: .; v_call: TRBV30; cdr3_nt: TGTGCCTGGAGTTTTAACACCGGGGAGCTGTTTTTT; cdr3_aa: CAWSFNTGELFF
clone_size: .; j_call: TRBJ1-1; d_call: .; v_call: TRBV3-1/TRBV3-2; cdr3_nt: TGTGCCAGCAGCCCCAATTTGAGGGGGGTGATCACTGAAGCTTTCTTT; cdr3_aa: CASSPNLRGVITEAFF
clone_size: .; j_call: TRBJ2-3; d_call: TRBD1; v_call: TRBV5-1; cdr3_nt: TGCGCCAGCAGCACAGCAAGACAGGGGAGGGATACGCAGTATTTT; cdr3_aa: CASSTARQGRDTQYF
clone_size: .; j_call: TRBJ2-7; d_call: .; v_call: TRBV24-1; cdr3_nt: TGTGCCACCAGCCCGGGACCAGCCTACGAGCAGTACTTC; cdr3_aa: CATSPGPAYEQYF
clone_size: .; j_call: TRBJ1-5; d_call: .; v_call: TRBV6-2/TRBV6-3; cdr3_nt: TGTGCCAGCAGTTACGCCGGGGCGAGGAATCAGCCCCAGCATTTT; cdr3_aa: CASSYAGARNQPQHF
clone_size: .; j_call: TRBJ1-3; d_call: .; v_call: TRBV28; cdr3_nt: TGTGCCAGCAGTTTAGCGGACGTCGGAAACACCATATATTTT; cdr3_aa: CASSLADVGNTIYF
clone_size: .; j_call: TRBJ2-7; d_call: TRBD1; v_call: TRBV27; cdr3_nt: TGTGCCAGCAGTCGGACAGGGTACGAGCAGTACTTC; cdr3_aa: CASSRTGYEQYF
clone_size: .; j_call: TRBJ2-7; d_call: TRBD1; v_call: TRBV3-1/TRBV3-2; cdr3_nt: TGTGCCAGCAGCCAAGCGCACAGGGGCTCCTACGAGCAGTACTTC; cdr3_aa: CASSQAHRGSYEQYF
clone_size: .; j_call: TRBJ2-2; d_call: TRBD2; v_call: TRBV7-9; cdr3_nt: TGTGCCAGCAGCTTAGGAACTAGCGGGGTCACCGGGGAGCTGTTTTTT; cdr3_aa: CASSLGTSGVTGELFF
clone_size: .; j_call: TRBJ1-2; d_call: .; v_call: TRBV30; cdr3_nt: TGTGCCTGGAGTGGTTGGTTAGAGGGGACATCCTATGGCTACACCTTC; cdr3_aa: CAWSGWLEGTSYGYTF
clone_size: .; j_call: TRBJ2-3; d_call: TRBD2; v_call: TRBV4-3; cdr3_nt: TGCGCCAGCAGCCAAGATATCAGCGGGGTAAGGTCTGATACGCAGTATTTT; cdr3_aa: CASSQDISGVRSDTQYF
clone_size: .; j_call: TRBJ1-2; d_call: .; v_call: TRBV18; cdr3_nt: TGTGCCAGCTCACCAGGGGGTGGCTATGGCTACACCTTC; cdr3_aa: CASSPGGGYGYTF
clone_size: .; j_call: TRBJ1-1; d_call: TRBD1; v_call: TRBV6-2/TRBV6-3; cdr3_nt: TGTGCCAGCATCCCGAGAAGGGACAGGAGGAACACTGAAGCTTTCTTT; cdr3_aa: CASIPRRDRRNTEAFF
clone_size: .; j_call: TRBJ2-7; d_call: .; v_call: TRBV5-4; cdr3_nt: TGTGCCAGCAGCTTTGGACTCCAGACCTACGAGCAGTACTTC; cdr3_aa: CASSFGLQTYEQYF
clone_size: .; j_call: TRBJ1-5; d_call: TRBD1; v_call: TRBV18; cdr3_nt: TGTGCCAGCACACGGGGACAGTCCGTGCCCCAGCATTTT; cdr3_aa: CASTRGQSVPQHF
clone_size: few; j_call: TRBJ2-3; d_call: .; v_call: TRBV4-2; cdr3_nt: TGTGCCAGCAGCCAAGATCCGGGAGATACGCAGTATTTT; cdr3_aa: CASSQDPGDTQYF
clone_size: .; j_call: TRBJ2-7; d_call: .; v_call: TRBV11-2; cdr3_nt: TGTGCCAGCAGCACCCTAGGGAACGAGCAGTACTTC; cdr3_aa: CASSTLGNEQYF
clone_size: few; j_call: TRBJ1-5; d_call: .; v_call: TRBV10-3; cdr3_nt: TGTGCCATCAGCCCGGGGGGTAGCAATCAGCCCCAGCATTTT; cdr3_aa: CAISPGGSNQPQHF
clone_size: .; j_call: TRBJ1-2; d_call: .; v_call: TRBV10-3; cdr3_nt: TGTGGCGTTGGGCATCCAACAGGGATCTATGGCTACACCTTC; cdr3_aa: CGVGHPTGIYGYTF
clone_size: .; j_call: TRBJ2-7; d_call: TRBD1; v_call: TRBV6-5; cdr3_nt: TGTGCCAGCAGTCGGCTTATCGACAGGGGTAACGAGCAGTACTTC; cdr3_aa: CASSRLIDRGNEQYF
clone_size: few; j_call: TRBJ2-7; d_call: .; v_call: TRBV6-6; cdr3_nt: TGTGCCAGCAGTTACCCGAGGGACCCAAACGTCTACTTC; cdr3_aa: CASSYPRDPNVYF
clone_size: .; j_call: TRBJ2-5; d_call: .; v_call: TRBV5-5; cdr3_nt: TGTGCCAGCAGCTTGTACGGCGGTACTTCCCAAGAGACCCAGTACTTC; cdr3_aa: CASSLYGGTSQETQYF
clone_size: .; j_call: TRBJ1-3; d_call: .; v_call: TRBV7-2; cdr3_nt: TGTGCCAGCAGCTTAGTAGGGCAGCCGGTTGGAAACACCATATATTTT; cdr3_aa: CASSLVGQPVGNTIYF
clone_size: .; j_call: TRBJ1-6; d_call: .; v_call: TRBV6-2/TRBV6-3; cdr3_nt: TGTGCCAGCAGTGGGGTACGGACCTGGGATTCACCCCTCCACTTT; cdr3_aa: CASSGVRTWDSPLHF
clone_size: .; j_call: TRBJ2-7; d_call: .; v_call: TRBV6-4; cdr3_nt: TGTGCCAGCACCGCAGGAGTGACCTACGAGCAGTACTTC; cdr3_aa: CASTAGVTYEQYF
clone_size: .; j_call: TRBJ1-1; d_call: .; v_call: TRBV21-1; cdr3_nt: TGTGCCAGCAGCAAAGTCCCCTTACCCGGGACTTTGAACACTGAAGCTTTCTTT; cdr3_aa: CASSKVPLPGTLNTEAFF
clone_size: .; j_call: TRBJ2-1; d_call: TRBD1; v_call: TRBV9; cdr3_nt: TGTGCCAGCAGCACCGGGACAGGAGTCTACAATGAGCAGTTCTTC; cdr3_aa: CASSTGTGVYNEQFF
clone_size: once; j_call: TRBJ1-2; d_call: TRBD1; v_call: TRBV6-6; cdr3_nt: TGTGCCAGCAGTTACGGGACAGGGGGCTATGGCTACACCTTC; cdr3_aa: CASSYGTGGYGYTF
clone_size: few; j_call: TRBJ1-2; d_call: .; v_call: TRBV5-8; cdr3_nt: TGTGCCAGCAGCTTGGTCGGATCCCATGGCTACACCTTC; cdr3_aa: CASSLVGSHGYTF
clone_size: .; j_call: TRBJ2-3; d_call: TRBD2; v_call: TRBV5-1; cdr3_nt: TGCGCCAGCAGCTTGGTGCCTAGCGGTTCAGATACGCAGTATTTT; cdr3_aa: CASSLVPSGSDTQYF
clone_size: .; j_call: TRBJ2-7; d_call: .; v_call: TRBV2; cdr3_nt: TGTGCCAGCACCCCAGGGTGGACCCCCTACGAGCAGTACTTC; cdr3_aa: CASTPGWTPYEQYF
clone_size: .; j_call: TRBJ1-2; d_call: .; v_call: TRBV7-2; cdr3_nt: TGTGCCAGCAGCCCCAGGGGCGGCCCCAACTATGGCTACACCTTC; cdr3_aa: CASSPRGGPNYGYTF
clone_size: .; j_call: TRBJ2-3; d_call: .; v_call: TRBV28; cdr3_nt: TGTGCCAGCAGTTTAGATGCGGGGGCCTGGGATACGCAGTATTTT; cdr3_aa: CASSLDAGAWDTQYF
clone_size: .; j_call: TRBJ1-3; d_call: .; v_call: TRBV9; cdr3_nt: TGTGCCAGCAGCGACTTCAAATCTGGAAACACCATATATTTT; cdr3_aa: CASSDFKSGNTIYF
clone_size: .; j_call: TRBJ2-1; d_call: .; v_call: TRBV5-8; cdr3_nt: TGTGCCAGCAGCTTGACCGGTTTGGTCGAGCAGTTCTTC; cdr3_aa: CASSLTGLVEQFF
clone_size: .; j_call: TRBJ1-3; d_call: .; v_call: TRBV5-1; cdr3_nt: TGCGCCAGCAGCTTGGGGGAAAGCTCTGGAAACACCATATATTTT; cdr3_aa: CASSLGESSGNTIYF
clone_size: .; j_call: TRBJ1-6; d_call: TRBD1; v_call: TRBV5-4; cdr3_nt: TGTGCCAGCAGCGAGGGACAGGGCTTGCGGCCCCTCCACTTT; cdr3_aa: CASSEGQGLRPLHF
clone_size: .; j_call: TRBJ1-2; d_call: .; v_call: TRBV5-8; cdr3_nt: TGTGCCAGCAGCCCAAATGGGAGGCTTGGCTATGGCTACACCTTC; cdr3_aa: CASSPNGRLGYGYTF
clone_size: .; j_call: TRBJ1-6; d_call: TRBD1; v_call: TRBV5-1; cdr3_nt: TGCGCCAGCAGAATCTGGACAGGGGATTCACCCCTCCACTTT; cdr3_aa: CASRIWTGDSPLHF
clone_size: .; j_call: TRBJ2-7; d_call: TRBD1; v_call: TRBV7-9; cdr3_nt: TGTGCCAGCAGCTGGGACAGGGTCGACGAGCAGTACTTC; cdr3_aa: CASSWDRVDEQYF
clone_size: .; j_call: TRBJ1-5; d_call: TRBD1; v_call: TRBV19; cdr3_nt: TGTGCCAGTACCCACGTGGGGACAGGGGAAGGACAGCCCCAGCATTTT; cdr3_aa: CASTHVGTGEGQPQHF
clone_size: .; j_call: TRBJ2-5; d_call: .; v_call: TRBV27; cdr3_nt: TGTGCCAGCACCCCCTCGTACGGCGAGACCCAGTACTTC; cdr3_aa: CASTPSYGETQYF
clone_size: .; j_call: TRBJ1-2; d_call: TRBD1; v_call: TRBV2; cdr3_nt: TGTGCCAGCAGTCGGGACAGGGTAGATGGCTACACCTTC; cdr3_aa: CASSRDRVDGYTF
clone_size: .; j_call: TRBJ2-7; d_call: .; v_call: TRBV3-1/TRBV3-2; cdr3_nt: TGTGCCAGCAGCCAAGTAGGGGCAGGGGTGAACGAGCAGTACTTC; cdr3_aa: CASSQVGAGVNEQYF
clone_size: .; j_call: TRBJ1-2; d_call: TRBD1; v_call: TRBV7-9; cdr3_nt: TGTGCCAGCAGCCCCGGACAGGGGGCCTTGGTGGGGCGCTATGGCTACACCTTC; cdr3_aa: CASSPGQGALVGRYGYTF
clone_size: .; j_call: TRBJ1-4; d_call: .; v_call: TRBV28; cdr3_nt: TGTGCCAGCAATCGGTTCCGGGCAACTAATGAAAAACTGTTTTTT; cdr3_aa: CASNRFRATNEKLFF
clone_size: .; j_call: TRBJ1-2; d_call: .; v_call: TRBV10-3; cdr3_nt: TGTGCCACCGGCGGGGGGAACTATGGCTACACCTTC; cdr3_aa: CATGGGNYGYTF
clone_size: .; j_call: TRBJ1-2; d_call: TRBD1; v_call: TRBV19; cdr3_nt: TGTGCCAGTAGTTCTGAGACAGGGGGCCTAATCCTGGACTATGGCTACACCTTC; cdr3_aa: CASSSETGGLILDYGYTF
clone_size: .; j_call: TRBJ1-2; d_call: TRBD1; v_call: TRBV30; cdr3_nt: TGTGCCTGGAGTACCGACAGGGGCAATGGCTACACCTTC; cdr3_aa: CAWSTDRGNGYTF
clone_size: .; j_call: TRBJ2-7; d_call: TRBD1; v_call: TRBV3-1/TRBV3-2; cdr3_nt: TGTGCCAGCAGCCAAGTCTCGGACAGGACACCCTCCTACGAGCAGTACTTC; cdr3_aa: CASSQVSDRTPSYEQYF
clone_size: .; j_call: TRBJ2-1; d_call: .; v_call: TRBV4-1; cdr3_nt: TGCGCCAGCAGCCAAGGGGGCTCCTACAATGAGCAGTTCTTC; cdr3_aa: CASSQGGSYNEQFF
clone_size: .; j_call: TRBJ1-1; d_call: .; v_call: TRBV6-5; cdr3_nt: TGTGCCAGCAGTCGGGGGTTGATCTTCACTGAAGCTTTCTTT; cdr3_aa: CASSRGLIFTEAFF
clone_size: .; j_call: TRBJ1-2; d_call: .; v_call: TRBV28; cdr3_nt: TGTGCCAGCAGTTCGACGTCAGGAGGGGGGGCGAGGGTTTCTGGCTACACCTTC; cdr3_aa: CASSSTSGGGARVSGYTF
clone_size: .; j_call: TRBJ1-3; d_call: .; v_call: TRBV6-5; cdr3_nt: TGTGCCAGCAGTTACAGGGGGACTGGAAACACCATATATTTT; cdr3_aa: CASSYRGTGNTIYF